A single sample gave rise to the 17 T cell receptor beta chains below, sequenced in a study of blood T cell repertoires in COVID-19. This table comes from immunoSEQ multiplex PCR, and its TCRdb copy is limited to in-frame clones, with some not included. The data contain about 59,000 clones, more than 60% of them seen just once; the ten biggest clones take up around 14%. Sequences were obtained from peripheral blood. The receptors come from a woman aged 65 to 85 with acute or convalescent COVID-19.

This chain joins TRBV24-1 and TRBJ1-2; no firm D call. This CDR3 contains 13 residues. Germline values: CDR1 KGHDR, CDR2 SFDVKD. Trimming took off 4 bases at V and 7 bases at J, with 12 bases between the two ends. CDR3 DNA sequence: TGTGCCACCAGTGACCCGCCCGGGTCTGGCTACACCTTC. Translation gives CATSDPPGSGYTF.

The chain couples TRBV9 to TRBJ1-2, with D hard to call. V was pared by 6 bases and J by 8 bases, with 8 bases between. The CDR3 loop spans 10 amino acids. Germline CDR1 reads SGDLS; CDR2 reads YYNGEE. CDR3 sequence reads: CASKPCGYTF. CDR3 nucleotides: TGTGCCAGCAAGCCGTGCGGCTACACCTTC.

This sequence joins TRBV14 and TRBJ1-4; D is ambiguous. CDR3 size: 17 residues. Germline V gene lookup returns CDR1 SGHDN and CDR2 FVKESK. The V and J ends lost 4 bases and 0 bases respectively, with 15 bases between them. The CDR3 is CASSRPGNFATNEKLFF. CDR3 bases: TGTGCCAGCAGCCGACCGGGGAACTTTGCAACTAATGAAAAACTGTTTTTT.

On this clone: The junction shows a germline mismatch at one end, possibly a read error. CDR3: CASSADGRGQETQYF. DNA of the CDR3: TGTGCTAGCAGCGCTGATGGGCGAGGGCAAGAGACCCAGTACTTC. This chain joins TRBV7-7 and TRBJ2-5; perhaps TRBD2 as D (5 bases). This CDR3 region has 15 residues. Germline lookup yields CDR1 SSHAT and CDR2 FNYEAQ (reference sequence).

This rearrangement joins TRBV5-1 to TRBJ1-1; TRBD1 matches at 7 bases. The trim removed 6 bases at V and 5 bases at J, leaving 10 bases unmatched. The CDR3 runs 14 residues. Germline CDR1 SGHRS, CDR2 YFSETQ. The CDR3 DNA is TGCGCCAGCAAGGCGACAGGGAGTTGGACTGAAGCTTTCTTT. Protein product: CASKATGSWTEAFF.

This clone was counted a few times. The chain links TRBV19 to TRBJ2-3, with a possible D match to TRBD2 (6 bases). CDR1 is LNHDA, CDR2 SQIVND, per germline (reference sequence). The V end was cut by 0 bases, the J end by 3 bases, with 10 bases between. The CDR3 runs 15 residues. The CDR3 coding sequence is TGTGCCAGTAGTATAGATCGACGGGGGACAGATACGCAGTATTTT. This encodes CASSIDRRGTDTQYF. The variable domain in full, with the rest retrieved from reference TRBV19 and TRBJ2-3, is DGGITQSPKYLFRKEGQNVTLSCEQNLNHDAMYWYRQDPGQGLRLIYYSQIVNDFQKGDIAEGYSVSREKKESFPLTVTSAQKNPTAFYLCASSIDRRGTDTQYFGPGTRLTVL.

The rearrangement joins TRBV2 to TRBJ1-4, with 12 bases lining up with TRBD1. CDR3 length: 16 amino acids. CDR1 and CDR2 from the germline V gene are SNHLY and FYNNEI. The J segment lost 8 bases and the V segment lost 1 base, leaving 5 bases of the junction unmatched. The CDR3, as DNA: TGTGCCAGCAGTGAAGGGGTTGGGACAGGGGGCGAAAAACTGTTTTTT. Its protein product is CASSEGVGTGGEKLFF.

This chain links TRBV2 with TRBJ2-7; D is ambiguous. The CDR3 is 14 amino acids. V was shortened by 6 bases and J by 0 bases, with 12 bases between the two germline ends. Germline V gene data show CDR1 as SNHLY and CDR2 as FYNNEI. CDR3 region: CASRWAQSSYEQYF. The CDR3 bases are TGTGCCAGCAGGTGGGCCCAGAGCTCCTACGAGCAGTACTTC. The full variable domain, in which reference TRBV2 and TRBJ2-7 provide the parts outside the CDR3, is EPEVTQTPSHQVTQMGQEVILRCVPISNHLYFYWYRQILGQKVEFLVSFYNNEISEKSEIFDDQFSVERPDGSNFTLKIRSTKLEDSAMYFCASRWAQSSYEQYFGPGTRLTVT.

The chain uses TRBV7-9 and TRBJ1-4; a weak D match, TRBD1 (6 bases). CDR3 length equals 20 residues. Germline CDR1 SEHNR, CDR2 FQNEAQ (reference sequence). V was clipped by 7 bases and J by 7 bases, with 34 bases between them. In nucleotides, the CDR3 is TGTGCCAGCACCCAAAGAGGGGGAATCCAGCAACTTTATAAAGGTGAAAAACTGTTTTTT. It is translated as CASTQRGGIQQLYKGEKLFF.

The chain is built from TRBV30 and TRBJ1-2; D not resolved. The CDR3 is made up of 13 amino acids. The germline gives CDR1 GTSNPN, CDR2 SVGIG (reference sequence). Trimming left V 2 bases short and J 8 bases short, with 15 bases between. The CDR3 protein is CAWSPAGVRGYTF. In nucleotides, the CDR3 is TGTGCCTGGAGTCCCGCCGGGGTTAGGGGCTACACCTTC.

The CDR3 nucleotides are TGTGCCAGCAGCTTAGGGGGGACAGGGGGGCAAGAGACCCAGTACTTC. It specifies CASSLGGTGGQETQYF. V is TRBV11-2 and J is TRBJ2-5; 11 nucleotides line up with TRBD1. The trim removed 1 base at V and 2 bases at J, leaving 3 bases unmatched. CDR1 and CDR2 (germline): SGHAT, FQNNGV. CDR3 length equals 16 residues.

The V call is TRBV19, the J call TRBJ2-1; 9 positions agree with TRBD1. V shed 7 bases and J 7 bases; nucleotides not matched to a gene: 5. The germline gives CDR1 LNHDA, CDR2 SQIVND (reference sequence). The CDR3 length is 13 residues. The CDR3 reads CASKGQGFNEQFF. The DNA for the CDR3 is TGTGCCAGTAAAGGACAGGGGTTTAATGAGCAGTTCTTC.

This clone appeared a few times. V gene TRBV9 combines with J gene TRBJ1-1, with D unresolved. Germline-derived CDR1 and CDR2 are SGDLS and YYNGEE. The CDR3 spans 16 residues. V lost 3 bases to trimming and J lost 4 bases, with 19 bases between them. The DNA for the CDR3 is TGTGCCAGCAGCGCCGTTGGGCCAGCCAGTCCCACTGAAGCTTTCTTT. It translates to CASSAVGPASPTEAFF. Together with reference TRBV9 and TRBJ1-1, the CDR3 gives the full variable domain: DSGVTQTPKHLITATGQRVTLRCSPRSGDLSVYWYQQSLDQGLQFLIQYYNGEERAKGNILERFSAQQFPDLHSELNLSSLELGDSALYFCASSAVGPASPTEAFFGQGTRLTVV.

Here the CDR3 DNA reads TGCGCCAGCCAGCGGGGCTATCAAGAGACCCAGTACTTC. Its protein product is CASQRGYQETQYF. The V gene is TRBV10-2, the J gene TRBJ2-5, with 7 bases identical to TRBD2. The germline V gene encodes CDR1 WSHSY and CDR2 SAAADI. The CDR3 totals 13 residues. V shed 8 bases and J 2 bases; nucleotides not matched to a gene: 5.

This chain uses TRBV9 with TRBJ1-2; 8 nucleotides align to TRBD1. The CDR3 extends over 23 amino acids. Trimming took 1 base from V and 1 from J; bases not matched to a gene: 27. Germline values: CDR1 SGDLS, CDR2 YYNGEE. The CDR3 loop is CASSVNVLGHLVHRGEDNYGYTF. The DNA for the CDR3 is TGTGCCAGCAGCGTAAATGTTTTGGGGCATCTAGTTCACAGGGGGGAGGATAACTATGGCTACACCTTC.

V and J are TRBV5-1 and TRBJ1-2, with D tentatively TRBD1 (5 bases). The V end was cut by 4 bases, the J end by 1 base, with 8 bases between. The germline CDR1 and CDR2 sequences are SGHRS and YFSETQ. The CDR3 loop spans 13 amino acids. CDR3 loop: CASSRDSNYGYTF. DNA of the CDR3: TGCGCCAGCAGCCGAGACAGTAACTATGGCTACACCTTC.

This clone was seen more than once but under ten times. The chain employs TRBV3-1 (or the pseudogene TRBV3-2) and TRBJ2-3, with D possibly TRBD1 on 7 matching bases. Germline CDR1 LGHDT, CDR2 YNNKEL (reference sequence). The CDR3 loop spans 13 amino acids. The V gene lost 8 bases and the J gene lost 3 bases, with 12 bases spanning the gap. The CDR3 bases are TGTGCCAGCGGAGGGGGCCTGACAGATACGCAGTATTTT. This encodes CASGGGLTDTQYF.